This T cell receptor beta chain appears in the sequencing data of a study of CD8 T cells in ankylosing spondylitis. Notes on the study in general: Blood from ankylosing spondylitis patients appeared to carry a characteristic roughly 8-variant TCR beta motif.

TCRdb ran MiXCR on the 5' RACE reads and lists one entry per CDR3 protein. The repertoire consists of some 840,000 distinct CDR3 sequences, with about 12% occurring once and the leading ten covering approximately 0.5%. In its sample, this clonotype was seen a few times. Its antigen is as yet unknown. Source material: blood, either unsorted or a sorted T cell fraction (not recorded which). This receptor was taken from a male donor with ankylosing spondylitis.

CDR3 bases: TGCAGTGCTAGCGGGGGGCCCTCTACCTACGAGCAGTACTTC. It yields the protein CSASGGPSTYEQYF. The rearrangement joins TRBV20-1 to TRBJ2-7, with D perhaps matching TRBD2 (7 bases). Trimming pared 3 bases from V and 2 bases from J, leaving 14 bases between. The CDR3 covers 14 residues. Germline V lookup: CDR1 DFQATT, CDR2 SNEGSKA (reference sequence).